A selection of T cell receptor beta chains follows, all from one sample in a study of Ad26.COV2.S vaccination and SARS-CoV-2 variants. This table comes from immunoSEQ multiplex PCR, and its TCRdb copy is limited to in-frame clones, with some not included. The sample includes roughly 300,000 clones, 75% to 90% of them seen just once. Specimen: peripheral blood, collected in a trial of Ad26.COV2.S vaccine versus placebo. The receptors derive from a person between 18 and 60 years old who received the Ad26.COV2.S COVID-19 vaccine or a placebo. Both conserved end residues are part of each CDR3. Each record gives: V gene, J gene, clone size, D gene, CDR3 DNA, CDR3 protein. D genes are given only for firm matches. The listing skips clone size in some rows; elsewhere it reads once, few, many or a size class.

>TRBV4-3|TRBJ2-1|-|-
TGCGCCAGCAGCCAGGTCTCGCAATACGGAAATCCCCACAATGAGCAGTTCTTC
CASSQVSQYGNPHNEQFF
>TRBV5-1|TRBJ2-7|-|TRBD1
TGCGCCAGCAGCTGGGCGACAGGGAACGAGCAGTACTTC
CASSWATGNEQYF
>TRBV27|TRBJ1-4|-|TRBD1
TGTGCCAGCAGTTTTCGGACAGGGTCAAGAGAAAAACTGTTTTTT
CASSFRTGSREKLFF
>TRBV24-1|TRBJ2-2|-|-
TGTGCCACCCGGGGCCCCGGGACTGCGAACACCGGGGAGCTGTTTTTT
CATRGPGTANTGELFF
>TRBV19|TRBJ1-5|few|-
TGTGCCAGTAAGGGGGACACTCTATTCCAGCCCCAGCATTTT
CASKGDTLFQPQHF
>TRBV20-1|TRBJ1-1|-|-
TGCAGTGCTAGGCTGAACACTGAAGCTTTCTTT
CSARLNTEAFF
>TRBV9|TRBJ2-5|-|TRBD2
TGTGCCAGCAGCGCTCATGCTAGCGGGGGGAGAGAGACCCAGTACTTC
CASSAHASGGRETQYF
>TRBV6-5|TRBJ2-3|-|-
TGTGCCAGCAGTCCACCTGAGTATACGCAGTATTTT
CASSPPEYTQYF
>TRBV10-3|TRBJ2-1|-|TRBD2
TGTGCCATCGGGCGGGGGGGAGGTGAGTTCTTC
CAIGRGGGEFF
>TRBV5-4|TRBJ1-2|-|TRBD1
TGTGCCAGCAGCTTGATGAGTGAGGGGGCTCGGGGCTACACCTTC
CASSLMSEGARGYTF
>TRBV6-6|TRBJ2-3|-|-
TGTGCCAGCAAGTTGCCCGCCGGGGATACGCAGTATTTT
CASKLPAGDTQYF
>TRBV6-2/TRBV6-3|TRBJ2-7|-|TRBD1
TGTGCCAGCAGTCGGGGGACAGGGCAACAAGAGCAGTACTTC
CASSRGTGQQEQYF
>TRBV29-1|TRBJ1-4|-|-
TGCAGCGTTACGGACAGAAGGGTTGAAAAACTGTTTTTT
CSVTDRRVEKLFF
>TRBV5-1|TRBJ1-5|-|-
TGCGCCAGCAGCTTGGCCCCCCAGGTTAGCAATCAGCCCCAGCATTTT
CASSLAPQVSNQPQHF
>TRBV5-6|TRBJ1-5|-|-
TGTGCCAGCAGTTCCGGGGGATATAGCAATCAGCCCCAGCATTTT
CASSSGGYSNQPQHF
>TRBV2|TRBJ2-7|-|-
TGTGCCAGCAGAACGGGAGAGTCTGCCGAGCAGTACTTC
CASRTGESAEQYF
>TRBV11-2|TRBJ2-2|-|TRBD2
TGTGCCAGCAGCTTACTCCCACTAGCGGGGGTGAACACCGGGGAGCTGTTTTTT
CASSLLPLAGVNTGELFF
>TRBV19|TRBJ2-3|-|-
TGTGCCAGTAGTATATCACGGAGCCCAGATACGCAGTATTTT
CASSISRSPDTQYF